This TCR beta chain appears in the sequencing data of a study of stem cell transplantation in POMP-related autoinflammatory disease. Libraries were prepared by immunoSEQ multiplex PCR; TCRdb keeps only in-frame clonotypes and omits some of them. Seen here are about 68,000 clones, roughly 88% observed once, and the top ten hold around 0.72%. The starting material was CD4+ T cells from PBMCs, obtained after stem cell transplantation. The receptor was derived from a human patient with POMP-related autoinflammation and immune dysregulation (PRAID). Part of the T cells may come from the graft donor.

Here the CDR3 reads CASRLQGVGYGYTF. DNA for the CDR3: TGTGCCAGCAGGTTACAGGGGGTCGGCTATGGCTACACCTTC. V usage is TRBV10-3 and J usage is TRBJ1-2; TRBD1 matches at 8 bases. Germline CDR1 is ENHRY and CDR2 is SYGVKD. The V and J ends lost 10 bases and 4 bases, in that order; junction bases with no gene match: 11. The CDR3 is made up of 14 amino acids.